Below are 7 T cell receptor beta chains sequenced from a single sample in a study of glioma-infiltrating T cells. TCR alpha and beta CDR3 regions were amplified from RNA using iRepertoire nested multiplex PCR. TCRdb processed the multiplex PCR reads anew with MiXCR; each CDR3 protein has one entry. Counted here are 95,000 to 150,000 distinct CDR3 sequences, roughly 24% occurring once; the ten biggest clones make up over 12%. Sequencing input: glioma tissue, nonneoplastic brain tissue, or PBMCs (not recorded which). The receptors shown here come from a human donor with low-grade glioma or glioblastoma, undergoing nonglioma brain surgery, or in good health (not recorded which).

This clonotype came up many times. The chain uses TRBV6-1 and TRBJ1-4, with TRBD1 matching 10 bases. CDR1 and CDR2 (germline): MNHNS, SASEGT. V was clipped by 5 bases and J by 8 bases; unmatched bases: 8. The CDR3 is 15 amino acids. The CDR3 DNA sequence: TGTGCCAGCAGTTTTAGACAGGGGGCGAGAGAAAAACTGTTTTTT. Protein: CASSFRQGAREKLFF.

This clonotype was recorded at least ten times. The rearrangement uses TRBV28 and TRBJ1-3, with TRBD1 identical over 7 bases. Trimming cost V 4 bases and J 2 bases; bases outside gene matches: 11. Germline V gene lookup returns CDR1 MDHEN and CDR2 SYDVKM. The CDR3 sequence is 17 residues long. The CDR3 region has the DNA TGTGCCAGCAGTTCCAGCCTAAGGGGGCGCACTGGAAACACCATATATTTT. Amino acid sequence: CASSSSLRGRTGNTIYF.

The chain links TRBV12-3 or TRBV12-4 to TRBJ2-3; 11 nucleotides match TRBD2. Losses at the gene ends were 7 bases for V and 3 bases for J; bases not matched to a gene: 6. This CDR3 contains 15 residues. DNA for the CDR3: TGTGCCAGCACCCCTAGCGGGGGGAGGACAGATACGCAGTATTTT. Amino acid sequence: CASTPSGGRTDTQYF.

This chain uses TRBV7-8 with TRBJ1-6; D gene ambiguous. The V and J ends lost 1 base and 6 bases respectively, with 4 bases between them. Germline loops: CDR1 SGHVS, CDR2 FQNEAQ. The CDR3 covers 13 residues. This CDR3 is CASSLGFNSPLHF. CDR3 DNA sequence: TGTGCCAGCAGCTTAGGCTTTAATTCACCCCTCCACTTT.

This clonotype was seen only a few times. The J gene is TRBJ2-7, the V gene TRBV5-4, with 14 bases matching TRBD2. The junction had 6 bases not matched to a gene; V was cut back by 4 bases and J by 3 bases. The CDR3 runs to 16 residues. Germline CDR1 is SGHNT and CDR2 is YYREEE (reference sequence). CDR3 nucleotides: TGTGCCAGCAGCCTGGGGGGACTAGCGGGAGTCTACGAGCAGTACTTC. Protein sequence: CASSLGGLAGVYEQYF. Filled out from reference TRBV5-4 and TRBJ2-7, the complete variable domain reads ETGVTQSPTHLIKTRGQQVTLRCSSQSGHNTVSWYQQALGQGPQFIFQYYREEENGRGNFPPRFSGLQFPNYSSELNVNALELDDSALYLCASSLGGLAGVYEQYFGPGTRLTVT.

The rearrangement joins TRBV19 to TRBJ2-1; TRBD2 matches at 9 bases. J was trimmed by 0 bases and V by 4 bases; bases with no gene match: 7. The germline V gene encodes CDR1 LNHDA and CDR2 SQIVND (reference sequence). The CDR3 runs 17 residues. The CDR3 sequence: CASSTSQLAGSYNEQFF. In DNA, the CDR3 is TGTGCCAGTAGTACTTCACAACTAGCGGGCTCCTACAATGAGCAGTTCTTC.

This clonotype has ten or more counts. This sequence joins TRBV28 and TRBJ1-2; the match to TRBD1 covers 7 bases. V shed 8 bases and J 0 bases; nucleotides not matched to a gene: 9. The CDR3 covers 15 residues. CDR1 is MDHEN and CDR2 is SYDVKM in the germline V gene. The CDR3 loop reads CASGTLQGTNYGYTF. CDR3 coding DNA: TGTGCCAGCGGAACGTTACAGGGGACTAACTATGGCTACACCTTC.